Listed below are T cell receptor beta chains from one sample, sequenced in a study of CD8+ T cells in alopecia areata. The repertoire was sequenced with immunoSEQ multiplex PCR; TCRdb's copy has only in-frame clones and lacks some. The sample consists of approximately 210,000 clones, roughly 60% of them appearing once. Material: CD4+ T cells sorted from blood, obtained at week 24, from a patient treated with tofacitinib. The receptor set was obtained from a human donor with alopecia areata. Each CDR3 is given with its conserved first and last residue. Each record gives: J gene, V gene, clone size, D gene, CDR3 protein, CDR3 DNA. D genes are given only for firm matches. Only some rows state a clone size, as once, few, many or a class for expanded clones.

TRBJ2-1 | TRBV9 | . | TRBD2 | CASSVDAGGYNEQFF | TGTGCCAGCAGCGTAGACGCGGGGGGGTACAATGAGCAGTTCTTC
TRBJ2-7 | TRBV5-1 | . | . | CASSLDGTRYEQYF | TGCGCCAGCAGCTTGGACGGGACACGCTACGAGCAGTACTTC
TRBJ2-5 | TRBV30 | . | TRBD2 | CAWSLSGGLETQYF | TGTGCCTGGAGTTTGTCGGGGGGGCTGGAGACCCAGTACTTC
TRBJ1-1 | TRBV29-1 | once | . | CSVARAMNTEAFF | TGCAGCGTTGCCAGGGCTATGAACACTGAAGCTTTCTTT
TRBJ2-1 | TRBV29-1 | . | TRBD2 | CSVSLAGSVNEQFF | TGCAGCGTGTCTCTAGCGGGGTCGGTCAATGAGCAGTTCTTC
TRBJ2-7 | TRBV30 | once | . | CAWTKGAYEQYF | TGTGCCTGGACCAAGGGGGCCTACGAGCAGTACTTC
TRBJ1-5 | TRBV27 | . | . | CASSLMGRDQPQHF | TGTGCCAGCAGTTTAATGGGACGGGATCAGCCCCAGCATTTT
TRBJ1-2 | TRBV30 | . | . | CAWGTPGNLGYTF | TGTGCCTGGGGGACCCCAGGAAATTTAGGCTACACCTTC
TRBJ1-1 | TRBV7-9 | once | . | CASSEKRMNTEAFF | TGTGCCAGCAGCGAAAAACGGATGAACACTGAAGCTTTCTTT
TRBJ1-2 | TRBV30 | few | . | CAWSVTRTGYTF | TGTGCCTGGAGTGTAACCCGAACCGGCTACACCTTC
TRBJ1-2 | TRBV20-1 | . | . | CSARQDGGYTF | TGCAGTGCTAGACAGGACGGTGGCTACACCTTC
TRBJ2-1 | TRBV2 | few | . | CASMIQGSYNEQFF | TGTGCCAGCATGATACAGGGTTCCTACAATGAGCAGTTCTTC
TRBJ1-1 | TRBV29-1 | . | . | CSVELRIMNTEAFF | TGCAGCGTGGAGCTGAGGATCATGAACACTGAAGCTTTCTTT
TRBJ1-1 | TRBV29-1 | . | . | CSVVGANPNTEAFF | TGCAGCGTTGTGGGGGCGAACCCGAACACTGAAGCTTTCTTT
TRBJ1-2 | TRBV28 | few | . | CASSSRQPPYGYTF | TGTGCCAGCAGTTCCCGACAGCCCCCTTATGGCTACACCTTC
TRBJ1-5 | TRBV5-6 | few | . | CASSRSNQPQHF | TGTGCCAGCAGCCGGAGCAATCAGCCCCAGCATTTT
TRBJ2-2 | TRBV5-1 | . | . | CASSFGHIRLGTGELFF | TGCGCCAGCAGCTTCGGACATATCCGCCTGGGGACCGGGGAGCTGTTTTTT
TRBJ2-3 | TRBV10-3 | . | . | CAISEPRVSPDTQYF | TGTGCCATCAGTGAGCCGCGTGTAAGTCCAGATACGCAGTATTTT
TRBJ2-7 | TRBV7-9 | few | . | CASSLGQSSTYEQYF | TGTGCCAGCAGCTTAGGACAGAGTAGTACCTACGAGCAGTACTTC
TRBJ1-2 | TRBV4-3 | . | . | CASSRQENTNYGYTF | TGCGCCAGCAGCCGACAGGAGAATACTAACTATGGCTACACCTTC
TRBJ1-5 | TRBV2 | once | TRBD1 | CASRPGTGGPTNQPQHF | TGTGCCAGCAGACCCGGGACAGGGGGCCCAACTAATCAGCCCCAGCATTTT
TRBJ2-2 | TRBV6-5 | few | . | CASSYSAGTGELFF | TGTGCCAGCAGTTACTCCGCAGGGACCGGGGAGCTGTTTTTT
TRBJ1-1 | TRBV19 | . | . | CASSPRLGPLEAFF | TGTGCCAGTAGTCCCAGACTTGGCCCTCTTGAAGCTTTCTTT
TRBJ2-5 | TRBV5-6 | once | . | CASSLGPGPKGETQYF | TGTGCCAGCAGCTTGGGGCCGGGACCCAAAGGAGAGACCCAGTACTTC
TRBJ1-5 | TRBV4-3 | once | TRBD1 | CASSQDAQGDQPQHF | TGCGCCAGCAGCCAAGATGCCCAGGGGGATCAGCCCCAGCATTTT
TRBJ2-7 | TRBV7-3 | . | TRBD1 | CASTLLRDRTYEQYF | TGTGCCAGCACTCTTCTTCGGGACAGGACTTACGAGCAGTACTTC
TRBJ1-6 | TRBV30 | once | . | CAWSPTRGQSSPLHF | TGTGCCTGGAGTCCTACCCGCGGGCAGAGTTCACCCCTCCACTTT
TRBJ1-2 | TRBV6-6 | . | . | CASSGGSNYGYTF | TGTGCCAGCAGTGGGGGGAGTAACTATGGCTACACCTTC
TRBJ2-5 | TRBV2 | . | . | CASAGRTQETQYF | TGTGCCAGCGCGGGACGAACTCAAGAGACCCAGTACTTC
TRBJ2-5 | TRBV29-1 | once | . | CSVAVGAGETQYF | TGCAGCGTTGCAGTGGGAGCGGGAGAGACCCAGTACTTC
TRBJ1-6 | TRBV30 | . | . | CAWSRNDNSPLHF | TGTGCCTGGTCACGAAACGATAATTCACCCCTCCACTTT
TRBJ2-7 | TRBV30 | . | TRBD1 | CALRDSGYEQYF | TGTGCTCTCCGGGACAGTGGCTACGAGCAGTACTTC
TRBJ1-6 | TRBV7-6 | . | . | CASSSRWGFNSPLHF | TGTGCCAGCAGCTCCCGATGGGGATTCAATTCACCCCTCCACTTT
TRBJ1-1 | TRBV9 | . | TRBD1 | CASSQRGDRLNTEAFF | TGTGCCAGCTCCCAGAGGGGGGACAGGCTGAACACTGAAGCTTTCTTT
TRBJ2-3 | TRBV4-3 | . | TRBD2 | CASSPSSRGDLDDTQYF | TGCGCCAGCAGCCCCTCTTCCCGGGGGGACCTCGATGATACGCAGTATTTT
TRBJ1-5 | TRBV7-2 | . | . | CASSSGVSGNQPQHF | TGTGCCAGCAGCTCAGGGGTTTCGGGCAATCAGCCCCAGCATTTT
TRBJ2-3 | TRBV29-1 | . | . | CSVDRPGRSTDTQYF | TGCAGCGTTGATCGGCCGGGCCGGAGCACAGATACGCAGTATTTT
TRBJ1-2 | TRBV19 | . | . | CASSIYGSYGYTF | TGTGCCAGTAGTATTTACGGGTCCTATGGCTACACCTTC
TRBJ1-1 | TRBV7-2 | . | . | CASSLEAGPLPAFF | TGTGCCAGCAGCTTAGAGGCCGGACCCCTTCCGGCTTTCTTT
TRBJ2-1 | TRBV7-2 | few | TRBD1 | CASSAGQAMGHEQFF | TGTGCCAGCAGCGCCGGACAGGCCATGGGGCATGAGCAGTTCTTC
TRBJ1-2 | TRBV5-1 | . | . | CASSPGALNGYTF | TGCGCCAGCAGCCCTGGGGCCCTTAATGGCTACACCTTC
TRBJ1-2 | TRBV7-2 | . | . | CASSLIGDGYTF | TGTGCCAGCAGCTTAATAGGTGATGGCTACACCTTC
TRBJ1-1 | TRBV2 | once | TRBD1 | CASRPGTGYAEAFF | TGTGCCAGCAGACCCGGGACAGGGTATGCTGAAGCTTTCTTT
TRBJ1-3 | TRBV6-6 | . | . | CASAYSGNTIYF | TGTGCCAGCGCGTACTCTGGAAACACCATATATTTT
TRBJ1-1 | TRBV30 | . | TRBD1 | CAWSGHLGTGTGAEAFF | TGTGCCTGGAGTGGGCACCTTGGGACAGGGACCGGAGCTGAAGCTTTCTTT
TRBJ1-6 | TRBV30 | . | . | CAWSPDGSYNSPLHF | TGTGCCTGGAGTCCGGACGGTTCCTATAATTCACCCCTCCACTTT
TRBJ2-4 | TRBV7-2 | few | TRBD1 | CASIKGGVQAKNIQYF | TGTGCCAGCATCAAAGGGGGCGTCCAAGCCAAAAACATTCAGTACTTC
TRBJ1-2 | TRBV30 | . | . | CAWSRDPYGYTF | TGTGCCTGGAGCAGGGACCCCTATGGCTACACCTTC
TRBJ2-1 | TRBV29-1 | . | . | CSVEGDWDEQFF | TGCAGCGTTGAAGGGGATTGGGATGAGCAGTTCTTC
TRBJ2-6 | TRBV29-1 | . | . | CSAIVRPGANVLTF | TGCAGCGCGATCGTCAGGCCTGGGGCCAACGTCCTGACTTTC
TRBJ2-2 | TRBV7-9 | . | . | CASISGEWAGELFF | TGTGCCAGCATTTCAGGGGAGTGGGCCGGGGAGCTGTTTTTT
TRBJ1-6 | TRBV5-1 | . | . | CASRWDQGNSPLHF | TGCGCCAGCAGATGGGATCAGGGGAATTCACCCCTCCACTTT
TRBJ2-7 | TRBV28 | . | TRBD1 | CASSTRTTGGMSEQYF | TGTGCCAGCAGTACCCGGACGACAGGGGGGATGAGCGAGCAGTACTTC
TRBJ1-1 | TRBV29-1 | . | TRBD1 | CSAETGNAEAFF | TGCAGCGCTGAGACAGGGAATGCTGAAGCTTTCTTT
TRBJ2-5 | TRBV7-3 | few | . | CASSGLASETQYF | TGTGCCAGCAGCGGTCTAGCGTCTGAGACCCAGTACTTC
TRBJ2-3 | TRBV7-2 | many | TRBD2 | CASSLVGGADTQYF | TGTGCCAGCAGCTTGGTGGGGGGGGCAGATACGCAGTATTTT
TRBJ2-7 | TRBV27 | . | . | CASSIRDGYEQYF | TGTGCCAGCAGTATAAGGGACGGCTACGAGCAGTACTTC
TRBJ2-7 | TRBV7-9 | few | . | CASSFFSGADEQYF | TGTGCCAGCAGTTTTTTCTCGGGTGCAGACGAGCAGTACTTC
TRBJ2-5 | TRBV2 | . | . | CASGLGGTQETQYF | TGTGCCAGCGGTCTCGGCGGTACCCAAGAGACCCAGTACTTC
TRBJ2-6 | TRBV28 | . | . | CASSLSGTGANVLTF | TGTGCCAGCAGTTTATCAGGGACTGGGGCCAACGTCCTGACTTTC